These 32 T cell receptor beta chains came from one sample sequenced in a study of blood T cells in healthy people across ages. Then a second PCR, running about 7 to 11 cycles, was carried out with a sample-barcoded 5' primer and a J-beta primer mix. TCRdb reprocessed the 5' RACE reads with MiXCR, giving one entry per CDR3 protein. The table has hundreds of thousands of distinct CDR3 sequences, over 40% seen once. Source material: blood. The receptor source for this set is a man at least 80 years old in good health.

CDR3: CASSVDPSGTRNEQYF. The CDR3 DNA reads as TGTGCCAGCAGCGTAGATCCCTCGGGGACTAGGAACGAGCAGTACTTC. The rearrangement uses TRBV9 and TRBJ2-4, with 8 bases lining up with TRBD2. The J call may be incorrect, as the DNA end agrees better with TRBJ2-7. This CDR3 has 16 amino acids. Per germline, CDR1 SGDLS and CDR2 YYNGEE.

This clonotype was counted a single time. V gene TRBV4-3 combines with J gene TRBJ1-3; no definite D call. The CDR3 spans 15 residues. V shed 1 base and J shed 2 bases, with 9 bases lying between them. The germline V gene encodes CDR1 LGHNA and CDR2 YSLEER. This CDR3 reads CASSQVYRPGNTIYF. CDR3 DNA sequence: TGCGCCAGCAGCCAAGTGTATCGCCCTGGAAACACCATATATTTT.

This clonotype was seen repeatedly, ten times or more. The chain links TRBV4-2 to TRBJ2-3; D unclear. This CDR3 contains 14 residues. Trimming removed 1 base from V and 1 base from J, with 6 bases in between. The germline gives CDR1 LGHNA, CDR2 YNFKEQ. This chain's CDR3 is CASSQGQRTDTQYF. CDR3 bases: TGTGCCAGCAGCCAAGGGCAGCGCACAGATACGCAGTATTTT.

The rearrangement links TRBV29-1 to TRBJ2-1; 8 bases match TRBD1. The CDR3 has 16 amino acids. Trimming removed 3 bases from V and 7 bases from J; junction bases left unmatched: 14. CDR1 SQVTM and CDR2 ANQGSEA come from the germline V gene. The CDR3 loop reads CSVDGVTGTGPNEQFF. The CDR3 bases are TGCAGCGTTGATGGGGTAACCGGGACAGGTCCTAATGAGCAGTTCTTC.

To note about this clonotype: A much larger clone lies a single base off, so this may be a read error. The chain carries TRBV20-1 and TRBJ2-3, with TRBD2 as a possible D gene (6 bases). This CDR3 has 14 amino acids. Germline values: CDR1 DFQATT, CDR2 SNEGSKA (reference sequence). The V and J ends lost 6 bases and 4 bases respectively, with 17 bases between them. The CDR3 region is CSAQNRLESDTQYF. The CDR3 DNA reads TGCAGTGCCCAAAATCGACTAGAATCAGATACGCAGTATTTT.

The V and J genes are TRBV20-1 and TRBJ1-6; no clear D. The CDR3 runs to 13 residues. V lost 4 bases to trimming and J lost 8 bases, with 12 bases between them. Germline-derived CDR1 and CDR2 are DFQATT and SNEGSKA (reference sequence). CDR3 bases: TGCAGTGCTATGGAGGGAGGCGATTCACCCCTCCACTTT. Translating gives CSAMEGGDSPLHF.

This chain connects TRBV4-1 to TRBJ1-2; 11 nucleotides agree with TRBD1. The V segment lost 5 bases and the J segment 3 bases; nucleotides outside the gene matches: 2. The germline V gene encodes CDR1 MGHRA and CDR2 YSYEKL. CDR3 length: 14 amino acids. In DNA, the CDR3 is TGCGCCAGCAGCACGGGACAGGGGGACTATGGCTACACCTTC. This codes for CASSTGQGDYGYTF.

This clonotype was counted a few times. The V gene is TRBV3-1, the J gene TRBJ1-2; D ambiguous. V was cut by 4 bases and J by 8 bases, with 17 bases left in between. The germline V gene encodes CDR1 LGHDT and CDR2 YNNKEL (reference sequence). This CDR3 has 14 residues. As DNA, the CDR3 is TGTGCCAGCAGCCCCGGGTCTGGGGAAGGCGGCTACACCTTC. This translates into CASSPGSGEGGYTF.

This clonotype was picked up a small number of times. The chain has TRBV7-2 and TRBJ1-2, with a possible D match to TRBD1 (6 bases). The CDR3 has 17 amino acids. V dropped 1 base and J dropped 1 base, with 16 bases sitting between them. Germline V gives CDR1 SGHTA, CDR2 FQGNSA. The CDR3 coding sequence is TGTGCCAGCAGCTTAGGGGCAGGGGATTTGGGTAACTATGGCTACACCTTC. Translated: CASSLGAGDLGNYGYTF. Using reference TRBV7-2 and TRBJ1-2 for the parts outside the CDR3, the full variable domain is GAGVSQSPSNKVTEKGKDVELRCDPISGHTALYWYRQSLGQGLEFLIYFQGNSAPDKSGLPSDRFSAERTGGSVSTLTIQRTQQEDSAVYLCASSLGAGDLGNYGYTFGSGTRLTVV.

This clonotype has just one count. The chain carries TRBV4-1 and TRBJ1-4; D not resolved. V lost 11 bases to trimming and J lost 0 bases, with 13 bases between them. The CDR3 runs to 14 residues. Germline CDR1 is MGHRA and CDR2 is YSYEKL. CDR3 loop: CACSRQATNEKLFF. Written as DNA, the CDR3 is TGCGCCTGCTCCCGACAAGCAACTAATGAAAAACTGTTTTTT.

The chain uses TRBV9 and TRBJ2-3; D possibly corresponds to TRBD2 (5 bases). Germline CDR1 and CDR2: SGDLS and YYNGEE. This CDR3 is built from 15 residues. V shed 0 bases and J shed 2 bases, with 10 bases lying between them. This CDR3 reads CASSVGSGDTDTQYF. For the CDR3, the DNA is TGTGCCAGCAGCGTAGGGTCCGGGGACACAGATACGCAGTATTTT.

This clonotype was seen repeatedly, ten times or more. The chain employs TRBV28 and TRBJ1-2; no reliable D call. Germline assignment: CDR1 MDHEN and CDR2 SYDVKM. This CDR3 spans 12 amino acids. Trimming cost V 5 bases and J 5 bases, with 9 bases left between them. The CDR3 DNA reads as TGTGCCAGCAGTGCTGAACTTTATGGCTACACCTTC. Protein sequence: CASSAELYGYTF.

Only a few counts were recorded for this clonotype. V and J are TRBV9 and TRBJ1-5; D is unclear. Trimming left V 3 bases short and J 5 bases short, with 15 bases between. The CDR3 spans 15 residues. Germline-derived CDR1 and CDR2 are SGDLS and YYNGEE. CDR3 sequence: CASSDSATPYQPQHF. The DNA for the CDR3 is TGTGCCAGCAGCGACAGTGCGACACCTTATCAGCCCCAGCATTTT.

The chain employs TRBV30 and TRBJ2-1, with D hard to call. V was cut by 1 base and J by 7 bases, with 11 bases left in between. The CDR3 spans 13 residues. Per germline, CDR1 GTSNPN and CDR2 SVGIG (reference sequence). The CDR3 protein is CAWSEWTENEQFF. The CDR3 DNA sequence: TGTGCCTGGAGTGAATGGACGGAGAATGAGCAGTTCTTC.

The chain combines TRBV20-1 with TRBJ2-1, with 13 positions matching TRBD2. The germline gives CDR1 DFQATT, CDR2 SNEGSKA (reference sequence). V gave up 0 bases and J gave up 9 bases; unmatched junction bases: 8. The CDR3 sequence is 16 residues long. CDR3 protein: CSARDLGLAGVSEQFF. In DNA, the CDR3 is TGCAGTGCTAGAGATCTCGGACTAGCGGGGGTGTCTGAGCAGTTCTTC.

This clonotype was detected a few times. V is TRBV7-9 and J is TRBJ2-2; 7 nucleotides agree with TRBD2. CDR3 size: 14 residues. Trimming took 5 bases from V and 6 from J; bases not matched to a gene: 6. Per germline, CDR1 SEHNR and CDR2 FQNEAQ (reference sequence). The CDR3 here is CASSIRGLAGELFF. The CDR3 DNA follows: TGTGCCAGCAGCATCCGAGGACTAGCCGGGGAGCTGTTTTTT.

This clonotype was seen more than once but under ten times. This chain joins TRBV20-1 and TRBJ2-3, with TRBD2 as a possible D gene (5 bases). With 3 bases removed from V and 0 bases from J, the gap between germline ends came to 13 bases. CDR1 is DFQATT and CDR2 is SNEGSKA in the germline V gene (reference sequence). The CDR3 length is 15 residues. CDR3 amino acids: CSASRAASSTDTQYF. Written as DNA, the CDR3 is TGCAGTGCTAGTCGAGCGGCCTCTAGCACAGATACGCAGTATTTT.

This clonotype showed up just a few times. The CDR3 coding sequence is TGCAGCGTTGAACGTCTCGGTGGAGGGCGGAGCACTGAAGCTTTCTTT. Translating gives CSVERLGGGRSTEAFF. This chain uses TRBV29-1 with TRBJ1-1; D remains ambiguous. V was shortened by 2 bases and J by 4 bases, with 20 bases between the two germline ends. CDR1 is SQVTM, CDR2 ANQGSEA, per germline. This CDR3 comprises 16 residues.

This clonotype has a count of ten or more. The chain carries TRBV6-5 and TRBJ2-5; TRBD1 matches at 8 bases. V lost 6 bases to trimming and J lost 1 base; unmatched junction nucleotides: 4. The CDR3 extends over 14 amino acids. Per germline, CDR1 MNHEY and CDR2 SVGAGI. In DNA form, the CDR3 reads TGTGCCAGCAGCTTGGACAGGGTCCAAGAGACCCAGTACTTC. It codes for CASSLDRVQETQYF.

This clonotype was found a few times. The chain couples TRBV4-2 to TRBJ2-3; 7 bases line up with TRBD2. The V gene's germline CDR1 is LGHNA and CDR2 YNFKEQ. With 3 bases clipped from V and 3 bases from J, the junction kept 12 bases outside the gene matches. The CDR3 has 17 amino acids. CDR3 sequence: CASSHRGAGGTTDTQYF. DNA of the CDR3: TGTGCCAGCAGCCACCGGGGTGCCGGGGGGACTACAGATACGCAGTATTTT.

This rearrangement joins TRBV11-3 to TRBJ2-3; TRBD2 might be the D (6 bases). The CDR3 extends over 13 amino acids. Trimming left V 7 bases short and J 4 bases short, with 12 bases between. Germline-derived CDR1 and CDR2 are SGHNT and YENEEA. CDR3 in amino acids: CASKEGSADTQYF. The CDR3 DNA reads TGTGCCAGCAAGGAGGGTAGCGCAGATACGCAGTATTTT.

V gene TRBV20-1 combines with J gene TRBJ2-7; D ambiguous. The CDR3 runs to 11 residues. Germline V CDR1 and CDR2: DFQATT, SNEGSKA (reference sequence). CDR3 amino acids: CNSLNSYEQYF. DNA of the CDR3: TGCAATTCGCTAAACTCCTACGAGCAGTACTTC.

For the CDR3, the DNA is TGTGCCAGCACGGACCTACTCTATAATTCACCCCTCCACTTT. As protein: CASTDLLYNSPLHF. This chain links TRBV6-6 with TRBJ1-6; the D is unclear. CDR1 is MNHNY and CDR2 is SVGAGI in the germline V gene (reference sequence). V was clipped by 7 bases and J by 3 bases, with 10 bases between them. The CDR3 totals 14 residues.

The table lists this clonotype with a count of one. A much bigger clone sits one base away, suggesting this may be a read error. The chain links TRBV3-1 to TRBJ1-5; the match to TRBD1 covers 9 bases. The CDR3 extends over 13 amino acids. CDR1 LGHDT and CDR2 YNNKEL come from the germline V gene (reference sequence). The CDR3 sequence is CAGSGQGNQPQHF. DNA for the CDR3: TGTGCCGGCAGCGGACAGGGGAATCAGCCCCAGCATTTT.

This chain links TRBV6-2 or TRBV6-3 with TRBJ1-1; D gene ambiguous. The CDR3 is 12 amino acids. The germline V and J ends were trimmed by 5 bases and 3 bases, with 7 bases remaining between them. CDR1 and CDR2 from the germline V gene are MNHEY and SVGEGT. CDR3 protein: CASSPIYTEAFF. The CDR3 coding sequence is TGTGCCAGCAGTCCCATCTACACTGAAGCTTTCTTT.

This clonotype was detected only a few times. V gene TRBV5-1 combines with J gene TRBJ2-7; 8 bases fit TRBD1. This CDR3 has 15 residues. Unmatched junction bases numbered 10, after V lost 5 bases and J lost 3 bases. Germline CDR1 is SGHRS and CDR2 is YFSETQ. The CDR3: CASRHLQDRVYEQYF. The CDR3 DNA sequence: TGCGCCAGCAGACATCTGCAGGACAGGGTCTACGAGCAGTACTTC.

This clonotype has more than one count but fewer than ten. This chain connects TRBV27 to TRBJ2-4, with D uncertain. The J call may be in error: the DNA end matches TRBJ2-7 better. Looked up from germline, CDR1 is MNHEY and CDR2 is SMNVEV (reference sequence). CDR3 length equals 13 residues. CDR3 region: CASSASPWAEQYF. In DNA form, the CDR3 reads TGTGCCAGCAGTGCCTCCCCGTGGGCCGAGCAGTACTTC.

J is TRBJ2-4 and V is TRBV12-3 or TRBV12-4; a weak D match, TRBD2 (6 bases). TRBJ2-5 matches the DNA end more closely, so the J call is doubtful. The CDR3 has 16 residues. The CDR3, as DNA: TGTGCCAGCAGCTCAAATGTTGGACTATTACAAGAGACCCAGTACTTC. Its protein is CASSSNVGLLQETQYF.

Concerning this clonotype itself: Mismatch with germline at one junction end may stem from a read error. This sequence joins TRBV7-7 and TRBJ2-1, with D possibly matching TRBD2 (5 bases). CDR1 and CDR2 (germline): SSHAT, FNYEAQ (reference sequence). CDR3 length equals 15 residues. The CDR3 spells CASSSDSVVYNEQFF. Here the CDR3 DNA reads TGTGCTAGCAGCTCGGACTCCGTGGTCTACAATGAGCAGTTCTTC.

This clonotype was seen only a few times. The rearrangement joins TRBV7-9 to TRBJ2-6; D remains unclear. The germline V gene has CDR1 SEHNR and CDR2 FQNEAQ (reference sequence). The CDR3 consists of 15 residues. The germline V and J ends were trimmed by 5 bases and 1 base, with 9 bases remaining between them. The CDR3 bases are TGTGCCAGCAGCCCCTACGCTTCTGGGGCCAACGTCCTGACTTTC. Amino acid sequence: CASSPYASGANVLTF.

This chain joins TRBV19 and TRBJ1-2; D uncertain. The V end lost 4 bases, the J end lost 3 bases, and 9 bases lay between the germline ends. The CDR3 loop spans 13 amino acids. Per the germline V gene, CDR1 is LNHDA and CDR2 is SQIVND (reference sequence). The CDR3 sequence is CASSKVLDYGYTF. The CDR3 nucleotides are TGTGCCAGTAGTAAAGTCCTCGACTATGGCTACACCTTC.

A word on this clonotype: At one end, the junction sequence differs from germline, possibly due to a read error. The genes are TRBV20-1 and TRBJ2-3, with 10 bases lining up with TRBD2. The CDR3 runs to 15 residues. Germline V gives CDR1 DFQATT, CDR2 SNEGSKA (reference sequence). CDR3 DNA sequence: TGCGGTGCCCCGACCCCTAGCGGGAGAACAGATACGCAGTATTTT. Amino acids: CGAPTPSGRTDTQYF.